One sample yielded the 32 T cell receptor beta chains listed below, sequenced in a study of blood T cell repertoires in COVID-19. Assay used: immunoSEQ multiplex PCR; TCRdb lists only in-frame clones, some missing. The sample carries approximately 93,000 clones, 70% to 90% recorded once. Sample: peripheral blood. These receptors all stem from a man between 45 and 60 years old with COVID-19, enrolled during active disease.

The table lists this clone with a few counts. J is TRBJ1-1 and V is TRBV19; 8 nucleotides line up with TRBD1. The CDR3 contains 15 residues. Germline CDR1 LNHDA, CDR2 SQIVND (reference sequence). The trim removed 6 bases at V and 1 base at J, leaving 7 bases unmatched. Here the CDR3 reads CASRTGADPNTEAFF. Here the CDR3 DNA reads TGTGCCAGTAGGACAGGGGCAGACCCGAACACTGAAGCTTTCTTT.

This clone has just a few counts. CDR3: CASRLQNSPLHF. CDR3 in DNA: TGTGCCAGCAGGTTACAGAATTCACCCCTCCACTTT. The chain has TRBV5-4 and TRBJ1-6; no clear D. In germline, CDR1 is SGHNT, CDR2 YYREEE (reference sequence). The V gene lost 5 bases and the J gene lost 7 bases, with 7 bases spanning the gap. The CDR3 is 12 amino acids.

This clone was counted a few times. The CDR3 here is CASSQGGASGNTIYF. The DNA of the CDR3 is TGCGCCAGCAGCCAGGGAGGGGCGTCTGGAAACACCATATATTTT. The chain links TRBV5-1 to TRBJ1-3; weak D call: TRBD1 (5 bases). Deletions cut 4 bases from V and 1 base from J, with 12 bases between. Looked up from germline, CDR1 is SGHRS and CDR2 is YFSETQ. The CDR3 is 15 residues long.

The J gene is TRBJ1-6, the V gene TRBV5-1; 7 bases agree with TRBD1. The CDR3 is 15 residues long. J lost 3 bases, V lost 4 bases, and 4 bases had no gene match. From germline, CDR1 is SGHRS and CDR2 YFSETQ. CDR3 sequence reads: CASSPGTDYNSPLHF. DNA for the CDR3: TGCGCCAGCAGCCCTGGGACAGACTATAATTCACCCCTCCACTTT.

The gene calls are TRBV6-2 or TRBV6-3 and TRBJ1-5; D gene unclear. Trimming took off 6 bases at V and 5 bases at J, with 11 bases between the two ends. This CDR3 has 13 amino acids. Germline V CDR1 and CDR2: MNHEY, SVGEGT. The CDR3 loop reads CASSPRGDQPQHF. For the CDR3, the DNA is TGTGCCAGCAGCCCTAGAGGTGATCAGCCCCAGCATTTT.

The chain links TRBV5-1 to TRBJ2-6; weak D call: TRBD2 (5 bases). V gave up 0 bases and J gave up 0 bases, with 13 bases separating them. The germline V gene encodes CDR1 SGHRS and CDR2 YFSETQ. CDR3 length: 18 amino acids. For the CDR3, the DNA is TGCGCCAGCAGCTTGGCCTTGACTGGGAGCTCTGGGGCCAACGTCCTGACTTTC. It specifies CASSLALTGSSGANVLTF.

With respect to this clone: Other DNA sequences in the same sample also yield this CDR3. The chain uses TRBV12-3 or TRBV12-4 and TRBJ2-7; D ambiguous. The V and J ends lost 6 bases and 4 bases respectively, with 7 bases between them. The CDR3 is 11 residues long. This chain's CDR3 is CASSSFYEQYF. In DNA form, the CDR3 reads TGTGCCAGCAGCTCCTTTTACGAGCAGTACTTC.

The genes are TRBV5-1 and TRBJ1-2; a possible D gene is TRBD1 (6 bases). The CDR3 loop spans 14 amino acids. Germline values: CDR1 SGHRS, CDR2 YFSETQ. V gave up 0 bases and J gave up 0 bases, with 6 bases separating them. The CDR3 spells CASSLGGPNYGYTF. In nucleotides, the CDR3 is TGCGCCAGCAGCTTGGGGGGGCCTAACTATGGCTACACCTTC.

This clone was seen once. The V call is TRBV9, the J call TRBJ1-1, with D possibly being TRBD1 (6 bases). This CDR3 region has 15 residues. Trimming pared 0 bases from V and 1 base from J, leaving 10 bases between. Per the germline V gene, CDR1 is SGDLS and CDR2 is YYNGEE. CDR3 sequence: CASSVEGGANTEAFF. For the CDR3, the DNA is TGTGCCAGCAGCGTAGAAGGGGGAGCGAACACTGAAGCTTTCTTT. The complete variable domain, with remaining parts taken from reference TRBV9 and TRBJ1-1, reads DSGVTQTPKHLITATGQRVTLRCSPRSGDLSVYWYQQSLDQGLQFLIQYYNGEERAKGNILERFSAQQFPDLHSELNLSSLELGDSALYFCASSVEGGANTEAFFGQGTRLTVV.

The chain links TRBV27 to TRBJ2-3, with TRBD2 as a possible D gene (6 bases). Per the germline V gene, CDR1 is MNHEY and CDR2 is SMNVEV (reference sequence). With 3 bases removed from V and 1 base from J, the gap between germline ends came to 17 bases. This CDR3 comprises 17 residues. The CDR3 region is CASSFWGVSKGTDTQYF. CDR3 DNA sequence: TGTGCCAGCAGTTTTTGGGGGGTTAGCAAGGGCACAGATACGCAGTATTTT.

CDR3 protein: CATSSRSASGTDTQYF. The CDR3 nucleotides are TGTGCCACCAGCAGCCGAAGCGCTAGCGGCACAGATACGCAGTATTTT. This chain connects TRBV15 to TRBJ2-3; D possibly corresponds to TRBD2 (6 bases). Germline loops: CDR1 LNHNV, CDR2 YYDKDF (reference sequence). Trimming shortened V by 3 bases and J by 1 base, and 14 bases separated the two germline ends. The CDR3 runs to 16 residues.

J is TRBJ2-5 and V is TRBV20-1; D not certain. The CDR3 runs 11 residues. The germline V and J ends were trimmed by 3 bases and 3 bases, with 5 bases remaining between them. CDR1 DFQATT and CDR2 SNEGSKA come from the germline V gene (reference sequence). CDR3 in DNA: TGCAGTGCTAGCCCAGAAGAGACCCAGTACTTC. Translated: CSASPEETQYF.

This clone was seen a single time. The chain carries TRBV25-1 and TRBJ1-4; 8 bases match TRBD1. Germline V gene sequence: CDR1 MGHDK, CDR2 SYGVNS. The CDR3 totals 15 residues. Trimming cost V 3 bases and J 7 bases; bases outside gene matches: 7. CDR3 bases: TGTGCCAGCAGTGATCGCCAGGGGGCCGGTGAAAAACTGTTTTTT. Residues: CASSDRQGAGEKLFF.

This chain joins TRBV3-1 (or the pseudogene TRBV3-2) and TRBJ2-1; 11 positions match TRBD2. CDR3 length: 15 residues. The trim removed 4 bases at V and 6 bases at J, leaving 5 bases unmatched. Looked up from germline, CDR1 is LGHDT and CDR2 is YNNKEL (reference sequence). In DNA, the CDR3 is TGTGCCAGCAGCCCGTCTAGCGGGGGGAGCAATGAGCAGTTCTTC. Translating it yields CASSPSSGGSNEQFF.

The chain couples TRBV2 to TRBJ2-1; the D gene is possibly TRBD1 (5 bases). Germline V CDR1 and CDR2: SNHLY, FYNNEI. This CDR3 has 15 residues. V was clipped by 7 bases and J by 0 bases, with 13 bases between them. CDR3 nucleotide sequence: TGTGCCAGCAACCTGAGACAGAGCTCCTACAATGAGCAGTTCTTC. It yields the protein CASNLRQSSYNEQFF.

CDR3 amino acids: CASSVRGIGGGPYNEQFF. The CDR3 nucleotides read TGTGCCAGCAGCGTAAGGGGCATTGGGGGGGGCCCCTACAATGAGCAGTTCTTC. The gene calls are TRBV9 and TRBJ2-1; D might be TRBD2 (7 bases). The length of the CDR3 is 18 residues. V shed 1 base and J shed 2 bases, with 19 bases lying between them. The germline V gene encodes CDR1 SGDLS and CDR2 YYNGEE. Drawing the rest from reference TRBV9 and TRBJ2-1, the complete variable domain is DSGVTQTPKHLITATGQRVTLRCSPRSGDLSVYWYQQSLDQGLQFLIQYYNGEERAKGNILERFSAQQFPDLHSELNLSSLELGDSALYFCASSVRGIGGGPYNEQFFGPGTRLTVL.

The V and J genes are TRBV2 and TRBJ1-2, with TRBD1 as a possible D gene (5 bases). Germline CDR1 and CDR2: SNHLY and FYNNEI. CDR3 length equals 13 residues. V lost 7 bases, J lost 6 bases, and 15 bases lay in between. The CDR3 loop is CASNLGEADGYTF. CDR3 coding DNA: TGTGCCAGCAACCTAGGGGAGGCGGATGGCTACACCTTC.

CDR3 DNA: TGTGCCAGCAGCCAAAAGGGACAGGCTAATTCACCCCTCCACTTT. Amino acids: CASSQKGQANSPLHF. The V call is TRBV3-1 (or the pseudogene TRBV3-2), the J call TRBJ1-6; 8 bases match TRBD1. The length of the CDR3 is 15 residues. Germline V lookup: CDR1 LGHDT, CDR2 YNNKEL (reference sequence). V shed 2 bases, J shed 6 bases, and the junction held 3 bases outside the gene matches.

This clone was counted between two and nine times. V gene TRBV6-2 or TRBV6-3 combines with J gene TRBJ1-1, with 7 bases identical to TRBD1. V was clipped by 5 bases and J by 0 bases; unmatched bases: 6. Germline CDR1 MNHEY, CDR2 SVGEGT. The CDR3 runs 15 residues. The CDR3 sequence: CASSDTTGMNTEAFF. CDR3 coding DNA: TGTGCCAGCAGTGACACGACAGGGATGAACACTGAAGCTTTCTTT.

The V and J genes are TRBV21-1 and TRBJ1-5; no check of the table's D call, TRBD1, against the DNA was made. TRBV21-1 is a known pseudogene. This CDR3 contains 12 residues. The CDR3 nucleotides are TGTGCCACCGGGACAGGGAACCAGCCCCAGCATTTT. This translates into CATGTGNQPQHF.

The V gene is TRBV5-1, the J gene TRBJ2-3; 10 positions agree with TRBD2. CDR3 size: 16 residues. Germline V gene sequence: CDR1 SGHRS, CDR2 YFSETQ. V lost 4 bases to trimming and J lost 3 bases; unmatched junction nucleotides: 8. As DNA, the CDR3 is TGCGCCAGCAGCAAGGGACTAGCGTGGGATACAGATACGCAGTATTTT. Protein sequence: CASSKGLAWDTDTQYF. The complete variable domain, with remaining parts taken from reference TRBV5-1 and TRBJ2-3, reads KAGVTQTPRYLIKTRGQQVTLSCSPISGHRSVSWYQQTPGQGLQFLFEYFSETQRNKGNFPGRFSGRQFSNSRSEMNVSTLELGDSALYLCASSKGLAWDTDTQYFGPGTRLTVL.

The chain has TRBV4-2 and TRBJ1-2; tentatively, D is TRBD1 (5 bases). Germline V gene lookup returns CDR1 LGHNA and CDR2 YNFKEQ. Between the trimmed V and J ends, which lost 0 bases and 8 bases, there was a span of 19 bases. The CDR3 has 16 residues. CDR3 loop: CASSQDLTRDLGGYTF. CDR3 in DNA: TGTGCCAGCAGCCAAGATCTCACCAGGGACTTAGGAGGCTACACCTTC.

The rearrangement links TRBV30 to TRBJ1-1, with D perhaps matching TRBD1 (5 bases). The germline gives CDR1 GTSNPN, CDR2 SVGIG (reference sequence). This CDR3 has 13 amino acids. V was shortened by 1 base and J by 7 bases, with 13 bases between the two germline ends. CDR3 coding DNA: TGTGCCTGGAGTGGGGGGGATGTGGGTGAAGCTTTCTTT. Translated, it gives CAWSGGDVGEAFF.

The chain uses TRBV7-3 and TRBJ2-1; 7 nucleotides align to TRBD1. Germline lookup yields CDR1 SGHTA and CDR2 FQGTGA. Trimming took 6 bases from V and 6 from J; bases not matched to a gene: 11. The CDR3 is 15 amino acids. Here the CDR3 reads CASSQNRGQGNEQFF. The CDR3 bases are TGTGCCAGCAGTCAAAACAGGGGTCAAGGCAATGAGCAGTTCTTC.

The chain carries TRBV6-2 or TRBV6-3 and TRBJ1-6; 11 bases are shared with TRBD1. The V gene's germline CDR1 is MNHEY and CDR2 SVGEGT. V lost 4 bases, J lost 7 bases, and 3 bases stayed unmatched. CDR3 length: 15 amino acids. CDR3 sequence reads: CASSWTGGGNSPLHF. In DNA, the CDR3 is TGTGCCAGCAGTTGGACAGGGGGCGGAAATTCACCCCTCCACTTT.

This chain links TRBV12-3 or TRBV12-4 with TRBJ2-3; no clear D gene. This CDR3 has 12 residues. Deletions cut 6 bases from V and 0 bases from J, with 4 bases between. This chain's CDR3 is CASSPSTDTQYF. CDR3 DNA sequence: TGTGCCAGCAGCCCTAGCACAGATACGCAGTATTTT.

V and J are TRBV15 and TRBJ1-3, with D unclear. The V and J ends lost 4 bases and 0 bases respectively, with 7 bases between them. Germline lookup yields CDR1 LNHNV and CDR2 YYDKDF (reference sequence). The CDR3 is 14 amino acids. CDR3 residues: CATSTGNSGNTIYF. Here the CDR3 DNA reads TGTGCCACCAGCACAGGAAACTCTGGAAACACCATATATTTT. Together with reference TRBV15 and TRBJ1-3, the CDR3 gives the full variable domain: DAMVIQNPRYQVTQFGKPVTLSCSQTLNHNVMYWYQQKSSQAPKLLFHYYDKDFNNEADTPDNFQSRRPNTSFCFLDIRSPGLGDTAMYLCATSTGNSGNTIYFGEGSWLTVV.

The chain carries TRBV3-1 (or the pseudogene TRBV3-2) and TRBJ1-5, with 7 bases fitting TRBD1. There are 14 residues in the CDR3. Losses at the gene ends were 1 base for V and 11 bases for J; bases not matched to a gene: 8. Germline values: CDR1 LGHDT, CDR2 YNNKEL (reference sequence). For the CDR3, the DNA is TGTGCCAGCAGCCAAGGACAGGGTAAATTGGCCCAGCATTTT. Translated, it gives CASSQGQGKLAQHF.

This clone was observed a few times. V is TRBV11-2 and J is TRBJ2-2, with 8 bases fitting TRBD1. Per the germline V gene, CDR1 is SGHAT and CDR2 is FQNNGV. J was trimmed by 1 base and V by 4 bases; bases with no gene match: 2. CDR3 length equals 15 residues. CDR3 nucleotides: TGTGCCAGCAGCTACGGGACAGGGAACACCGGGGAGCTGTTTTTT. Translating gives CASSYGTGNTGELFF.

The chain recombines TRBV29-1 with TRBJ1-1; TRBD1 is a possible D gene (6 bases). CDR1 and CDR2 (germline): SQVTM, ANQGSEA. V dropped 5 bases and J dropped 0 bases, with 10 bases sitting between them. The CDR3 runs 13 residues. The CDR3 here is CSVRTALNTEAFF. In nucleotides, the CDR3 is TGCAGCGTTCGGACAGCCTTGAACACTGAAGCTTTCTTT.

This clone has a single count. V is TRBV18 and J is TRBJ2-3; no firm D call. CDR3 length: 14 amino acids. Trimming took 3 bases from V and 4 from J, leaving 11 bases between them. Germline V lookup: CDR1 KGHSH, CDR2 LQKENI. This chain's CDR3 is CASSPVGSSDTQYF. The DNA of the CDR3 is TGTGCCAGCTCACCCGTTGGTAGCTCAGATACGCAGTATTTT.

The chain links TRBV19 to TRBJ2-2; 13 positions match TRBD2. The J segment lost 6 bases and the V segment lost 5 bases, leaving 3 bases of the junction unmatched. The germline V gene has CDR1 LNHDA and CDR2 SQIVND (reference sequence). The CDR3 has 15 amino acids. The CDR3: CASSQGLAGSGELFF. CDR3 bases: TGTGCCAGTAGTCAGGGACTAGCGGGATCCGGGGAGCTGTTTTTT. Combining the CDR3 with reference TRBV19 and TRBJ2-2 gives the whole variable domain DGGITQSPKYLFRKEGQNVTLSCEQNLNHDAMYWYRQDPGQGLRLIYYSQIVNDFQKGDIAEGYSVSREKKESFPLTVTSAQKNPTAFYLCASSQGLAGSGELFFGEGSRLTVL.